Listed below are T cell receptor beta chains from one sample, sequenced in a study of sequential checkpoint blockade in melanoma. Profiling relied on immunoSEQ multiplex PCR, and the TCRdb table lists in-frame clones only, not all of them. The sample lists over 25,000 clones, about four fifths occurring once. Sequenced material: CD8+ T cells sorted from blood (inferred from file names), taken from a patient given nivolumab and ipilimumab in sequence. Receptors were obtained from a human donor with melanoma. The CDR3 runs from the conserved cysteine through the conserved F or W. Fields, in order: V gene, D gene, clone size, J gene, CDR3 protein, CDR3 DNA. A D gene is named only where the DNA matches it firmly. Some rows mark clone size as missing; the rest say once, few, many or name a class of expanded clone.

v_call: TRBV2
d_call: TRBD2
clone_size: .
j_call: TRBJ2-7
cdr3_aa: CASSMVGGVPLEQYF
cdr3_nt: TGTGCCAGCAGTATGGTGGGAGGGGTTCCCCTCGAGCAGTACTTC

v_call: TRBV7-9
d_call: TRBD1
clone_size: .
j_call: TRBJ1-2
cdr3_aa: CASSYPRGTGYGYTF
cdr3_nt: TGTGCCAGCAGCTACCCTCGGGGGACAGGGTATGGCTACACCTTC

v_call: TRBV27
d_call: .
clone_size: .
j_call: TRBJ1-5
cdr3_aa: CASSFRQGTQPQHF
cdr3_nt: TGTGCCAGCAGTTTTCGGCAGGGTACTCAGCCCCAGCATTTT

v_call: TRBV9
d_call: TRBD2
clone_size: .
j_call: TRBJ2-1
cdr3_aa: CASSTRRGSTENEQFF
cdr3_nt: TGTGCCAGCAGCACCCGGCGCGGGAGCACGGAGAATGAGCAGTTCTTC

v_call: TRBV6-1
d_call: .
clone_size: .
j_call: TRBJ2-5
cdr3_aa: CASSNVRGSQETQYF
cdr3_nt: TGTGCCAGCAGTAACGTACGGGGAAGCCAAGAGACCCAGTACTTC

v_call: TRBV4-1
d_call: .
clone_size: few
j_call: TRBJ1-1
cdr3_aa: CASSSSQGWAEAFF
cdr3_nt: TGCGCCAGCAGCTCCTCACAGGGATGGGCTGAAGCTTTCTTT

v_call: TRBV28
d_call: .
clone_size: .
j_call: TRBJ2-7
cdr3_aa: CASSSQVYEQYF
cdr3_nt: TGTGCCAGCAGTTCACAGGTATACGAGCAGTACTTC

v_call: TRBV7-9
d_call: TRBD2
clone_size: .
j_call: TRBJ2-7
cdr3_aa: CASSLATSGSLTYEQYF
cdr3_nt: TGTGCCAGCAGCTTAGCGACTAGCGGGAGTCTGACCTACGAGCAGTACTTC

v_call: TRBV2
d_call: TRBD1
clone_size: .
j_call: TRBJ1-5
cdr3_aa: CASSDSRQGSNQPQHF
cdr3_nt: TGTGCCAGCAGTGATTCTCGACAGGGTAGCAATCAGCCCCAGCATTTT

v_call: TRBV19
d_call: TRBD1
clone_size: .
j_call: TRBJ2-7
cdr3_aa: CASSTPGQGHEQYF
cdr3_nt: TGTGCCAGTAGTACCCCGGGACAGGGTCACGAGCAGTACTTC

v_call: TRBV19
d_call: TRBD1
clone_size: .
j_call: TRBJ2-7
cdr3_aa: CASSPGQGTSYEQYF
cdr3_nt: TGTGCCAGTAGTCCAGGACAGGGTACCTCCTACGAGCAGTACTTC

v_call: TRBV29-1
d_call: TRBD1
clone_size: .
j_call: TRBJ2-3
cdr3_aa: CSEYRGLADTQYF
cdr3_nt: TGCAGCGAGTACAGGGGGCTCGCAGATACGCAGTATTTT

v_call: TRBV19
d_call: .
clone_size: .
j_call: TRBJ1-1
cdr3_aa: CASRDAGGFPTYEAFF
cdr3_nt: TGTGCCAGTAGGGACGCTGGAGGGTTCCCAACTTATGAAGCTTTCTTT

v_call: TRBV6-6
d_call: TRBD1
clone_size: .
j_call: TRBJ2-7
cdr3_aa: CASSYGTGGDEQYF
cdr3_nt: TGTGCCAGCAGTTACGGGACAGGGGGGGACGAGCAGTACTTC

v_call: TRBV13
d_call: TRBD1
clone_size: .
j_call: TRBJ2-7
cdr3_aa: CASSLGLDRGYEQYF
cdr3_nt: TGTGCCAGCAGCCTTGGTTTGGACAGGGGTTACGAGCAGTACTTC

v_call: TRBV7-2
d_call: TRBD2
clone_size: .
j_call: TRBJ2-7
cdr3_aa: CASAPLKARGLVFYEQYF
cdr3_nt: TGTGCCAGCGCCCCGCTAAAGGCTAGGGGACTAGTTTTCTACGAGCAGTACTTC

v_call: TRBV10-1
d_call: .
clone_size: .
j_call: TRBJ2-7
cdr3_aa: CASSELAEGGEQYF
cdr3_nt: TGCGCCAGCAGTGAGTTGGCAGAGGGTGGTGAGCAGTACTTC

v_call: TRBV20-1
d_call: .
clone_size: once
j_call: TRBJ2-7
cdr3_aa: CSASEVYEQYF
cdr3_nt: TGCAGTGCCTCGGAGGTCTACGAGCAGTACTTC

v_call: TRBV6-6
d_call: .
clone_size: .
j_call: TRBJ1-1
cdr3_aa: CASREGIEAFF
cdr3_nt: TGTGCCAGCAGGGAGGGGATTGAAGCTTTCTTT

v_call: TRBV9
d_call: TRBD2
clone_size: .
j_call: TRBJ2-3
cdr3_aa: CASSAPRGLAGYPDTQYF
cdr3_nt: TGTGCCAGCAGCGCCCCGAGGGGACTAGCGGGATACCCAGATACGCAGTATTTT

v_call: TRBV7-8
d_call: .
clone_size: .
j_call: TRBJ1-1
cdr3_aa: CASSLGVEEGYTEAFF
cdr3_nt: TGTGCCAGCAGCTTAGGTGTGGAGGAGGGTTACACTGAAGCTTTCTTT

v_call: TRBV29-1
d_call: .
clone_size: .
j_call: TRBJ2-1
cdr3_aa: CSVDQQGSNEQFF
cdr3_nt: TGCAGCGTTGATCAGCAGGGTTCCAATGAGCAGTTCTTC

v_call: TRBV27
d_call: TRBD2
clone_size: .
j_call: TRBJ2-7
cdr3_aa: CASSLTGGYEQYF
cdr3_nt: TGTGCCAGCAGTTTAACGGGGGGCTACGAGCAGTACTTC

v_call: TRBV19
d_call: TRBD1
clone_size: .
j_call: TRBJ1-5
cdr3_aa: CASSIRDSNQPQHF
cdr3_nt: TGTGCCAGTAGTATCCGGGACAGTAATCAGCCCCAGCATTTT

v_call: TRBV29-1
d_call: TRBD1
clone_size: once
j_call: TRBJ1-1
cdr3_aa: CSVANPWTGDTEAFF
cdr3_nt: TGCAGCGTTGCGAATCCGTGGACAGGGGACACTGAAGCTTTCTTT

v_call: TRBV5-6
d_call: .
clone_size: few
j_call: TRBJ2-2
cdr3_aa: CASSLEQGILPNTGELFF
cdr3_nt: TGTGCCAGCAGCTTGGAGCAGGGTATATTGCCCAACACCGGGGAGCTGTTTTTT

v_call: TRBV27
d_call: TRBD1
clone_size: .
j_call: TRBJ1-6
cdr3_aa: CASSLDRGNSPLHF
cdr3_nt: TGTGCCAGCAGTCTGGACAGGGGAAATTCACCCCTCCACTTT

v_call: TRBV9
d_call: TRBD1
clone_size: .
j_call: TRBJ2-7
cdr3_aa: CASSPWTGEMREQYF
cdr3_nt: TGTGCCAGCAGCCCTTGGACAGGGGAAATGAGAGAGCAGTACTTC

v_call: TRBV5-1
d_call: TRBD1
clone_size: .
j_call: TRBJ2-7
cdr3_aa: CASRDSGSIEQYF
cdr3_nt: TGCGCCAGCCGGGACAGCGGCTCTATAGAGCAGTACTTC

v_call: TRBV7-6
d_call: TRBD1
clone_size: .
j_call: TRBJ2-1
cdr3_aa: CASSFTGTGGREQFF
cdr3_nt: TGTGCCAGCAGCTTTACCGGGACAGGGGGCCGTGAGCAGTTCTTC

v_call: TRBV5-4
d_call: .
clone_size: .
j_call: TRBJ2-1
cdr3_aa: CASSFVNEQFF
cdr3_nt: TGTGCCAGCAGCTTCGTGAATGAGCAGTTCTTC

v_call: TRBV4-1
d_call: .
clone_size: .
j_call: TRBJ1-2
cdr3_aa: CASSHRKQGTYGYTF
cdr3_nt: TGCGCCAGCAGCCACAGAAAACAGGGAACCTATGGCTACACCTTC

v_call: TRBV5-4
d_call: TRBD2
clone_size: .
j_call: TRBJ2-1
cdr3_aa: CASSLGAGGSYNEQFF
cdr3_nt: TGTGCCAGCAGCTTGGGGGCGGGAGGCTCCTACAATGAGCAGTTCTTC

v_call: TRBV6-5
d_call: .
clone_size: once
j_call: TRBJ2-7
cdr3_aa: CASRPLNRAIYEQYF
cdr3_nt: TGTGCCAGCAGGCCTCTGAACAGGGCAATCTACGAGCAGTACTTC

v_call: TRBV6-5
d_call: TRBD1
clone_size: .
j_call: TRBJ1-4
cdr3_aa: CASSWTGNNEKLFF
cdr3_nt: TGTGCCAGCAGTTGGACAGGGAACAATGAAAAACTGTTTTTT

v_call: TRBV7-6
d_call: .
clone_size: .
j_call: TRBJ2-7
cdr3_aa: CASSSREFSYEQYF
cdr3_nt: TGTGCCAGCAGCTCGAGGGAGTTTTCCTACGAGCAGTACTTC

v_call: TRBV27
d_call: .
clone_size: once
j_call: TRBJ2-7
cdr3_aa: CASSLNGRGDEQYF
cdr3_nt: TGTGCCAGCAGTTTAAACGGGAGAGGGGACGAGCAGTACTTC

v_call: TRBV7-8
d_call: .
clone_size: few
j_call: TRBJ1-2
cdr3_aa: CASSLGAGPGYTF
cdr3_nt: TGTGCCAGCAGCCTCGGAGCCGGTCCCGGGTACACCTTC

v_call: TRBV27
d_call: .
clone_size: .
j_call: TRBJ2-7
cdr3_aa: CASSNGLLYEQYF
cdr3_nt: TGTGCCAGCAGCAACGGACTGCTCTACGAGCAGTACTTC

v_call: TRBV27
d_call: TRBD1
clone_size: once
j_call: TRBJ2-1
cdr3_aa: CASTDDREHEQFF
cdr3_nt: TGTGCCAGCACCGACGACAGGGAACATGAGCAGTTCTTC

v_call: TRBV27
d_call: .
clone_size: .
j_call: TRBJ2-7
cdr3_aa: CASSDRTQGSSSYEQYF
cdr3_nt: TGTGCCAGCAGCGATAGAACACAGGGATCTAGCTCCTACGAGCAGTACTTC

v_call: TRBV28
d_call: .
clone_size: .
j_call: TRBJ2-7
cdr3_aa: CASSSPPRAYEQYF
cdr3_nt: TGTGCCAGCAGTTCCCCACCCCGGGCCTACGAGCAGTACTTC